One sample yielded the 4 T cell receptor beta chains listed below, sequenced in a study of OX40 agonist ivuxolimab in advanced cancers. Here immunoSEQ multiplex PCR was the method, and the copy in TCRdb shows in-frame clones only, minus some. The sample yields about 76,000 clones, about 86% seen once. The input for sequencing was CD4+ or CD8+ T cells sorted from blood, taken in a trial of the OX40 agonist ivuxolimab. These receptor sequences come from an adult with an advanced solid tumor such as melanoma, head and neck, liver or kidney cancer.

The chain joins TRBV30 to TRBJ1-2, with 7 bases lining up with TRBD1. Germline V gives CDR1 GTSNPN, CDR2 SVGIG (reference sequence). CDR3 size: 15 residues. V shed 1 base, J shed 6 bases, and the junction held 11 bases outside the gene matches. CDR3 in amino acids: CAWSADQGEKDGYTF. In DNA, the CDR3 is TGTGCCTGGAGTGCTGACCAGGGGGAAAAAGATGGCTACACCTTC.

This clone was seen once. CDR3 in DNA: TGTGCCAGCAGCAAAGGATCAGGCGGCGGGGATGACGAGCAGTACTTC. It translates to CASSKGSGGGDDEQYF. The chain joins TRBV21-1 to TRBJ2-7; TRBD2, as called in the table, went unchecked against the DNA. TRBV21-1 is annotated as a pseudogene. This CDR3 spans 16 amino acids.

The CDR3 sequence is CAISEPGQGFSGNTIYF. For the CDR3, the DNA is TGTGCCATCAGTGAGCCGGGACAGGGCTTCTCTGGAAACACCATATATTTT. J is TRBJ1-3 and V is TRBV10-3; the match to TRBD1 covers 9 bases. The ends lost 2 bases at V and 0 bases at J; junction bases unmatched: 5. CDR1 ENHRY and CDR2 SYGVKD come from the germline V gene. The CDR3 totals 17 residues.

This rearrangement joins TRBV5-8 to TRBJ2-3; D call uncertain. CDR3 length: 14 amino acids. Germline CDR1 reads SGHTS; CDR2 reads YDEGEE. Between the trimmed V and J ends, which lost 3 bases and 3 bases, there was a span of 11 bases. The CDR3 reads CASSYLTLTDTQYF. CDR3 nucleotides: TGTGCCAGCAGCTACCTTACCCTAACAGATACGCAGTATTTT.